This paragraph covers one T cell receptor beta chain sequence. The CDR3 totals 15 residues. With V trimmed by 5 bases and J by 6 bases, 12 bases remained unmatched. Germline V lookup: CDR1 SEHNR, CDR2 FQNEAQ (reference sequence). PCR used 60 Vbeta primers and 13 Jbeta primers. The method was immunoSEQ multiplex PCR; TCRdb's version includes in-frame clones alone and lacks a portion of them. The sample lists some 90,000 clones, approximately 74% occurring once. The data are from a study of cytomegalovirus exposure and HLA in healthy donors. The specimen sequenced was PBMCs. The TCR originated in a woman aged 65 to 85 in good health and CMV-seropositive. This chain uses TRBV7-9 with TRBJ1-2; 7 nucleotides agree with TRBD1. The CDR3 loop reads CASSPKQGPDHGYTF. As DNA, the CDR3 is TGTGCCAGCAGCCCCAAACAGGGGCCGGACCATGGCTACACCTTC.